This T cell receptor beta chain was sequenced during a study of blood T cell repertoires in COVID-19. Study-level information: Nucleic acid was either cDNA or gDNA, and it came from T cells, B-cell-depleted T cells, or PBMCs.

This clone has just one count. Germline assignment: CDR1 MNHNY and CDR2 SVGAGI (reference sequence). V was trimmed by 0 bases and J by 5 bases, leaving 7 bases between them. This CDR3 has 13 residues. Original methodology: Reference gene primers were amplified, and this amplification served to estimate nucleated cell counts. Profiling relied on immunoSEQ multiplex PCR, and the TCRdb table lists in-frame clones only, not all of them. V and J calls and clone size are given by that table; D and trimming were obtained from the DNA. The data hold 95,000 to 100,000 clones, with 85% observed a single time. This TCR came from a woman in her 70s with active or convalescent COVID-19. Specimen: peripheral blood. V is TRBV6-6 and J is TRBJ1-1; no clear D. CDR3 sequence: CASSYSAGTEAFF. In DNA form, the CDR3 reads TGTGCCAGCAGTTACTCCGCAGGTACTGAAGCTTTCTTT.